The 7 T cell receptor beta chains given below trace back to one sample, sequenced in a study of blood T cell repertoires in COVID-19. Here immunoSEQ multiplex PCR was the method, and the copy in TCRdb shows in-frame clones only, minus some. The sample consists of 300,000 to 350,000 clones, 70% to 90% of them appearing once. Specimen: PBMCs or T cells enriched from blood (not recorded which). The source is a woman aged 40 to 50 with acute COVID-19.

This CDR3 is CASSYSIRTRGYTF. CDR3 DNA: TGTGCCAGCAGTTACTCGATCCGGACTCGTGGCTACACCTTC. The chain uses TRBV6-5 and TRBJ1-2, with no clear D. CDR1 is MNHEY, CDR2 SVGAGI, per germline. The V gene lost 0 bases and the J gene lost 7 bases, with 12 bases spanning the gap. The CDR3 sequence is 14 residues long.

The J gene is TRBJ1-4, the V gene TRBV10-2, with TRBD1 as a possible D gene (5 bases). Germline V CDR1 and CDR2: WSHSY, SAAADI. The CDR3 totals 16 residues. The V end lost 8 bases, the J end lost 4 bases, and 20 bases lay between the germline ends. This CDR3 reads CASRPGAWGDNEKLFF. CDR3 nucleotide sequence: TGCGCCAGCCGCCCCGGGGCGTGGGGGGATAATGAAAAACTGTTTTTT.

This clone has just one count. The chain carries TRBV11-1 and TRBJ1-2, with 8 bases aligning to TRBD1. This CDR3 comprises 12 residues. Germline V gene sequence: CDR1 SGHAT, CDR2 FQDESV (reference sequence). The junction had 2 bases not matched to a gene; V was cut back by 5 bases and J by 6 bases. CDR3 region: CASSQGADGYTF. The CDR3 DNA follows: TGTGCCAGCAGCCAGGGGGCGGATGGCTACACCTTC.

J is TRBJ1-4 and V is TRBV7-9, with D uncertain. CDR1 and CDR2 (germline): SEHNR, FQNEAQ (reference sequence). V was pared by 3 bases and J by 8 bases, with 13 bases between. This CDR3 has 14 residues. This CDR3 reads CASSFVEGGEKLFF. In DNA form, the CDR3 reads TGTGCCAGCAGCTTCGTAGAGGGAGGGGAAAAACTGTTTTTT.

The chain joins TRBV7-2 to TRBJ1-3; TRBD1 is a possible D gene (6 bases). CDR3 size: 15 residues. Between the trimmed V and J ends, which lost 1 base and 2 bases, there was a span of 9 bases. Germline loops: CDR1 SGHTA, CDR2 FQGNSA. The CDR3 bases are TGTGCCAGCAGCTTAGGAACAGGGACTGGAAACACCATATATTTT. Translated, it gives CASSLGTGTGNTIYF.

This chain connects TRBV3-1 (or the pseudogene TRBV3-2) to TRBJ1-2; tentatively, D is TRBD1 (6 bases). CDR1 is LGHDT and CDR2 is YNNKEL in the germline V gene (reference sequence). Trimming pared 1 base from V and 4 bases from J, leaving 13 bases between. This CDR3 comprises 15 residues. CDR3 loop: CASSQAGGQSYGYTF. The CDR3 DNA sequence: TGTGCCAGCAGCCAAGCAGGAGGACAGAGCTATGGCTACACCTTC.

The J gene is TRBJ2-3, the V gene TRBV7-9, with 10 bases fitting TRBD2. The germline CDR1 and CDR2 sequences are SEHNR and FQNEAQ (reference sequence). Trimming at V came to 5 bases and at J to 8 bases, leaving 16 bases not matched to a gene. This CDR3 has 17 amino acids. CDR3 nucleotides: TGTGCCAGCAGCCGAGCATTCCAGCGGGAGGGCCAGGGTACGCAGTATTTT. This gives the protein CASSRAFQREGQGTQYF.